The 18 T cell receptor beta chains given below trace back to one sample, sequenced in a study of blood T cell repertoires in COVID-19. Only in-frame clones appear in the TCRdb table, and some are missing; sequencing was by immunoSEQ multiplex PCR. The sample lists hundreds of thousands of clones; 70% to 90% were seen once. The sequencing input was PBMCs or T cells enriched from blood (not recorded which). The receptor set was obtained from a man aged 35-49 years who had recovered from COVID-19.

The chain couples TRBV27 to TRBJ2-7; 9 bases agree with TRBD2. Germline-derived CDR1 and CDR2 are MNHEY and SMNVEV (reference sequence). After removal of 8 bases from V and 3 bases from J, the junction contained 8 bases not matched to a gene. The CDR3 consists of 14 residues. The CDR3 sequence: CASGVAGVGYEQYF. Here the CDR3 DNA reads TGTGCCAGCGGGGTAGCGGGAGTGGGCTACGAGCAGTACTTC.

The DNA for the CDR3 is TGTGCCAGCAGCTTAGGGGACAGGACTAACTATGGCTACACCTTC. This codes for CASSLGDRTNYGYTF. The V gene is TRBV7-9, the J gene TRBJ1-2, with 8 bases aligning to TRBD1. The CDR3 totals 15 residues. Looked up from germline, CDR1 is SEHNR and CDR2 is FQNEAQ (reference sequence). With V trimmed by 1 base and J by 0 bases, 1 base remained unmatched.

The chain has TRBV5-5 and TRBJ2-5; possibly TRBD2 for D (7 bases). Germline values: CDR1 SGHKS, CDR2 YYEKEE (reference sequence). Trimming removed 5 bases from V and 3 bases from J, with 11 bases in between. This CDR3 is 13 amino acids long. The CDR3 DNA sequence: TGTGCCAGCAGAGGGGGAGGGAAAGAGACCCAGTACTTC. Translated: CASRGGGKETQYF.

The chain has TRBV28 and TRBJ2-7; unclear D gene. V gave up 4 bases and J gave up 2 bases, with 12 bases separating them. The CDR3 length is 14 residues. Germline V gene sequence: CDR1 MDHEN, CDR2 SYDVKM. CDR3 residues: CASSSGALPYEQYF. For the CDR3, the DNA is TGTGCCAGCAGTTCAGGCGCCCTCCCCTACGAGCAGTACTTC.

This sequence joins TRBV28 and TRBJ2-7, with 11 bases identical to TRBD1. The CDR3 spans 15 residues. The germline V gene has CDR1 MDHEN and CDR2 SYDVKM. V lost 7 bases and J lost 1; bases outside the gene matches: 6. This CDR3 reads CASTPGTGGSYEQYF. The CDR3 coding sequence is TGTGCCAGCACCCCCGGGACAGGGGGTTCCTACGAGCAGTACTTC.

The rearrangement links TRBV30 to TRBJ1-2; 9 positions agree with TRBD1. The length of the CDR3 is 11 residues. J was trimmed by 6 bases and V by 4 bases; bases with no gene match: 0. In germline, CDR1 is GTSNPN, CDR2 SVGIG (reference sequence). The CDR3, as DNA: TGTGCCTGGAACAGGGGGCATGGCTACACCTTC. Translating it yields CAWNRGHGYTF.

The chain employs TRBV2 and TRBJ2-5, with 12 nucleotides matching TRBD2. CDR3 length: 15 amino acids. The germline CDR1 and CDR2 sequences are SNHLY and FYNNEI. The J segment lost 7 bases and the V segment lost 6 bases, leaving 9 bases of the junction unmatched. In DNA form, the CDR3 reads TGTGCCAGCAGGCGACTAGCGGGAGAAGGTGGGACCCAGTACTTC. It specifies CASRRLAGEGGTQYF.

This chain joins TRBV5-1 and TRBJ2-2, with D possibly TRBD1 on 6 matching bases. Germline-derived CDR1 and CDR2 are SGHRS and YFSETQ. The CDR3 is 17 amino acids. V gave up 0 bases and J gave up 7 bases, with 19 bases separating them. In DNA, the CDR3 is TGCGCCAGCAGCTTGGGTCCTTTCACAGGGATCGACGGGGAGCTGTTTTTT. Residues: CASSLGPFTGIDGELFF.

The V and J genes are TRBV5-4 and TRBJ2-7; D is unclear. This CDR3 has 14 amino acids. Germline values: CDR1 SGHNT, CDR2 YYREEE (reference sequence). Deletions cut 3 bases from V and 6 bases from J, with 16 bases between. In DNA form, the CDR3 reads TGTGCCAGCAGCTCTCTCCGGGTCCCCCGCGAGCAGTACTTC. Protein sequence: CASSSLRVPREQYF.

The genes are TRBV9 and TRBJ1-2; D is unresolved. Trimming cost V 3 bases and J 4 bases, with 19 bases left between them. Germline loops: CDR1 SGDLS, CDR2 YYNGEE. The CDR3 extends over 16 amino acids. The CDR3 DNA reads as TGTGCCAGCAGCGCCTCGTCAGTATCTCTTATCTATGGCTACACCTTC. Its protein product is CASSASSVSLIYGYTF.

The chain couples TRBV5-6 to TRBJ1-2; D call uncertain. The CDR3 length is 13 residues. Germline V gene data show CDR1 as SGHDT and CDR2 as YYEEEE. With 0 bases removed from V and 7 bases from J, the gap between germline ends came to 10 bases. The CDR3 loop is CASSLGRVGGYTF. CDR3 sequence (DNA): TGTGCCAGCAGCTTGGGGAGGGTAGGTGGCTACACCTTC.

This chain links TRBV28 with TRBJ2-1; 11 bases are shared with TRBD1. The CDR3 runs to 14 residues. Per germline, CDR1 MDHEN and CDR2 SYDVKM. The V and J ends lost 5 bases and 6 bases, in that order; junction bases with no gene match: 3. The CDR3 sequence: CASSPGTGGNEQFF. CDR3 sequence (DNA): TGTGCCAGCAGTCCCGGGACAGGGGGCAATGAGCAGTTCTTC.

CDR3 residues: CASSLFGSNQPQHF. In nucleotides, the CDR3 is TGTGCCAGCAGTTTATTTGGCAGCAATCAGCCCCAGCATTTT. The V and J genes are TRBV27 and TRBJ1-5; D ambiguous. Germline V gene lookup returns CDR1 MNHEY and CDR2 SMNVEV (reference sequence). Trimming pared 1 base from V and 1 base from J, leaving 5 bases between. The CDR3 is 14 amino acids.

This clone showed up just once. The DNA for the CDR3 is TGTGCCAGCTCACCACCCAGGGGGGACATTCAGTACTTC. Encoded protein: CASSPPRGDIQYF. This sequence joins TRBV18 and TRBJ2-4; perhaps TRBD1 as D (7 bases). V was cut by 0 bases and J by 8 bases, with 8 bases left in between. CDR3 length: 13 amino acids. CDR1 and CDR2 from the germline V gene are KGHSH and LQKENI.

The rearrangement joins TRBV3-1 (or the pseudogene TRBV3-2) to TRBJ1-2; D is perhaps TRBD1 (5 bases). Germline lookup yields CDR1 LGHDT and CDR2 YNNKEL (reference sequence). With 4 bases removed from V and 10 bases from J, the gap between germline ends came to 25 bases. This CDR3 has 16 residues. For the CDR3, the DNA is TGTGCCAGCAGCCCATCTCGGGCAGGGTTAACTCAGGACTACACCTTC. Its protein is CASSPSRAGLTQDYTF.

The V and J genes are TRBV2 and TRBJ1-1; D is ambiguous. Germline CDR1 SNHLY, CDR2 FYNNEI. V was shortened by 6 bases and J by 1 base, with 18 bases between the two germline ends. This CDR3 has 16 amino acids. CDR3 sequence (DNA): TGTGCCAGCAGACTGACGGAGATCTTCGAGAACACTGAAGCTTTCTTT. Translating it yields CASRLTEIFENTEAFF.

This clone appeared a few times. This chain links TRBV21-1 with TRBJ2-7; the table's D call, TRBD2, has no DNA check behind it. TRBV21-1 is shown as a pseudogene. The CDR3 is 15 residues long. In DNA form, the CDR3 reads TGTGCCTCCACTCTCGAGGGCTCTTGGGGATACGAGCAGTACTTC. It codes for CASTLEGSWGYEQYF.

The J gene is TRBJ1-2, the V gene TRBV19, with 10 bases fitting TRBD1. Germline CDR1 and CDR2: LNHDA and SQIVND (reference sequence). This CDR3 spans 14 amino acids. V lost 3 bases to trimming and J lost 6 bases; unmatched junction nucleotides: 4. CDR3 protein: CASSISDRGNGYTF. The DNA of the CDR3 is TGTGCCAGTAGTATCTCGGACAGGGGGAATGGCTACACCTTC. The variable domain in full, completed from reference TRBV19 and TRBJ1-2, reads DGGITQSPKYLFRKEGQNVTLSCEQNLNHDAMYWYRQDPGQGLRLIYYSQIVNDFQKGDIAEGYSVSREKKESFPLTVTSAQKNPTAFYLCASSISDRGNGYTFGSGTRLTVV.